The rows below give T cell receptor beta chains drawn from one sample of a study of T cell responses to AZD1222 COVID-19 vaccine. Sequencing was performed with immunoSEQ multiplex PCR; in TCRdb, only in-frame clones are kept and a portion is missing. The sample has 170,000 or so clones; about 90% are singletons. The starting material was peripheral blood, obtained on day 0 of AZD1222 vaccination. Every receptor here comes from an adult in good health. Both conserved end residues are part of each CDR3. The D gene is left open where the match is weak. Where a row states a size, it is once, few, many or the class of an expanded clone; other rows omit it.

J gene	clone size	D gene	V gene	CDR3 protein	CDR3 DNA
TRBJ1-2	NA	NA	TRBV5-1	CASSFSSREPYGYTF	TGCGCCAGCAGCTTCTCCTCCAGGGAGCCCTATGGCTACACCTTC
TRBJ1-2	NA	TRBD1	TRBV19	CASSDRGRGYGYTF	TGTGCCAGTAGTGACAGGGGGCGAGGCTATGGCTACACCTTC
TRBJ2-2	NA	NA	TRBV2	CASSDGVNTGELFF	TGTGCCAGCAGTGATGGAGTGAACACCGGGGAGCTGTTTTTT
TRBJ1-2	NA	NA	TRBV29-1	CSVYQGGRGGYTF	TGCAGCGTTTACCAAGGGGGTAGGGGTGGCTACACCTTC
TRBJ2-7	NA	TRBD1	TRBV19	CASSVVGQGYEQYF	TGTGCCAGTAGTGTCGTCGGACAGGGCTACGAGCAGTACTTC
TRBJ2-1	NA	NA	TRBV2	CATRAVEQFF	TGTGCCACCCGAGCGGTTGAGCAGTTCTTC
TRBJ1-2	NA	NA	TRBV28	CASSNNVYGYTF	TGTGCCAGCAGTAACAACGTATATGGCTACACCTTC
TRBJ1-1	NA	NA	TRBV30	CAWSVLGGTEAFF	TGTGCCTGGAGTGTACTCGGGGGGACTGAAGCTTTCTTT
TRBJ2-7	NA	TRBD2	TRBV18	CASSPSAPAGGNYEQYF	TGTGCCAGCTCACCGTCTGCCCCTGCGGGAGGGAACTACGAGCAGTACTTC
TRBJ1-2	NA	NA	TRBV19	CASSIGGAYGYTF	TGTGCCAGTAGTATAGGGGGAGCCTATGGCTACACCTTC
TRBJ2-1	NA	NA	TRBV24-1	CATSAQAGLASSYNEQFF	TGTGCCACCTCAGCCCAAGCGGGTCTCGCTAGCTCCTACAATGAGCAGTTCTTC
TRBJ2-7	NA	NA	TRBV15	CATSLAADYEQYF	TGTGCCACCAGCCTCGCGGCAGACTACGAGCAGTACTTC
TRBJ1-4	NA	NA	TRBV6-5	CASSYSRPEKLFF	TGTGCCAGCAGTTACTCGCGCCCTGAAAAACTGTTTTTT
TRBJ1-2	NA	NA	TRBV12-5	CASGAWQGYGYTF	TGTGCTAGTGGTGCCTGGCAGGGCTATGGCTACACCTTC
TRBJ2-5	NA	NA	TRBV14	CASSQDSGARRTQYF	TGTGCCAGCAGCCAAGACTCTGGGGCCCGCAGGACCCAGTACTTC
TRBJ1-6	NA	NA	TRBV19	CASSIGPGRNSPLHF	TGTGCCAGTAGTATCGGACCCGGGCGGAATTCACCCCTCCACTTT
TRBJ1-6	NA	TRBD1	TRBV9	CASSELRGQGSPLHF	TGTGCCAGCAGCGAACTCAGGGGGCAGGGTTCACCCCTCCACTTT
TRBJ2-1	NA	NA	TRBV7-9	CASSPAGRGDYSYNEQFF	TGTGCCAGCAGCCCAGCGGGCAGGGGAGATTACTCCTACAATGAGCAGTTCTTC
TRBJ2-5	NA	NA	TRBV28	CASSPPGGGETQYF	TGTGCCAGCAGTCCACCAGGCGGCGGAGAGACCCAGTACTTC
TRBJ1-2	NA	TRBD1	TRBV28	CASRGGTGHYGYTF	TGTGCCAGCAGAGGGGGGACAGGGCACTATGGCTACACCTTC
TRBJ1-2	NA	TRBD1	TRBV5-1	CASSPTQGARGYTF	TGCGCCAGCAGCCCAACCCAGGGGGCGCGTGGCTACACCTTC
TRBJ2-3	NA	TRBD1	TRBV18	CASSPNRGVSTDTQYF	TGTGCCAGCTCACCTAACAGGGGTGTCAGCACAGATACGCAGTATTTT
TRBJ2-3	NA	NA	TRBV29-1	CSAAPGPDTQYF	TGCAGCGCGGCTCCGGGCCCAGATACGCAGTATTTT
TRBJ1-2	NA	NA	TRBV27	CASSFYSSYGYTF	TGTGCCAGCAGTTTTTATAGTTCCTATGGCTACACCTTC
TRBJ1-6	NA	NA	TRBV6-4	CASSDKEGAGQSNSPLHF	TGTGCCAGCAGTGACAAGGAGGGAGCAGGACAAAGTAATTCACCCCTCCACTTT
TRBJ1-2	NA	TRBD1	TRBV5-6	CASSWGQGSYGYTF	TGTGCCAGCAGCTGGGGACAGGGAAGCTATGGCTACACCTTC
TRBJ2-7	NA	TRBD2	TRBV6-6	CASSPSSGSSYEQYF	TGTGCCAGCAGTCCGTCTAGCGGTAGCTCCTACGAGCAGTACTTC
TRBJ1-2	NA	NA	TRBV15	CATSRDRAYGYTF	TGTGCCACCAGCAGAGACAGGGCCTATGGCTACACCTTC
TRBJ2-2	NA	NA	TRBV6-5	CASSYSGPGELFF	TGTGCCAGCAGTTACTCAGGGCCCGGGGAGCTGTTTTTT
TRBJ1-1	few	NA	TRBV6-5	CASSRTMDGEAFF	TGTGCCAGCAGCCGGACTATGGATGGTGAAGCTTTCTTT
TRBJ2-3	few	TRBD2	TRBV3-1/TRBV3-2	CASSRGLAGGGTDTQYF	TGTGCCAGCAGCCGGGGACTAGCGGGGGGAGGCACAGATACGCAGTATTTT
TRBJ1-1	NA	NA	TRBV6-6	CASSYPERGNTEAFF	TGTGCCAGCAGTTACCCCGAGCGGGGGAACACTGAAGCTTTCTTT
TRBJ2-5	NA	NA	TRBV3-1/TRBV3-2	CASSQAPETQYF	TGTGCCAGCAGCCAAGCGCCTGAGACCCAGTACTTC
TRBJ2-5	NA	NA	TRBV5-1	CASSLALLVSQETQYF	TGCGCCAGCAGCTTGGCCTTGTTGGTCAGTCAAGAGACCCAGTACTTC
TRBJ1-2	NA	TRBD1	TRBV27	CASSSTGGFHGYTF	TGTGCCAGCAGTTCGACAGGGGGATTTCATGGCTACACCTTC
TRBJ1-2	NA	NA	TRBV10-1	CASSESGREFLSGGYTF	TGCGCCAGCAGTGAATCCGGCAGGGAGTTTCTTTCGGGTGGCTACACCTTC
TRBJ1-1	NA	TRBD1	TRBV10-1	CASAQGAANTEAFF	TGCGCCAGTGCTCAGGGGGCTGCGAACACTGAAGCTTTCTTT
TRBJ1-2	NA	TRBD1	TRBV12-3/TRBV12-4	CASGYRDRDGYTF	TGTGCCAGCGGTTACCGGGACAGGGATGGCTACACCTTC
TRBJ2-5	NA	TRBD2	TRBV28	CASSLLSSGRLAKTQYF	TGTGCCAGCAGTTTATTGTCTAGCGGGAGGTTGGCAAAGACCCAGTACTTC
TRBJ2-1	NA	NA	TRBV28	CASSPLGVSANEQFF	TGTGCCAGCAGTCCCCTCGGGGTATCAGCCAATGAGCAGTTCTTC
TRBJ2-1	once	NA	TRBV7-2	CASSLVRGRGGNEQFF	TGTGCCAGCAGCTTAGTCCGGGGCAGGGGTGGCAATGAGCAGTTCTTC
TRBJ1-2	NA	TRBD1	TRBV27	CASTRTGGAVGYTF	TGTGCCAGCACCCGAACAGGGGGCGCGGTCGGCTACACCTTC
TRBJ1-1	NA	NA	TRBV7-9	CASSLGSPVGEAFF	TGTGCCAGCAGCTTAGGGTCCCCCGTGGGAGAAGCTTTCTTT
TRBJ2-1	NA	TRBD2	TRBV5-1	CASGLAGATYNEQFF	TGCGCCAGCGGACTAGCGGGAGCAACCTACAATGAGCAGTTCTTC
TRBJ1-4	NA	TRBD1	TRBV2	CASLQGFSTNEKLFF	TGTGCCAGCCTACAGGGGTTTAGCACTAATGAAAAACTGTTTTTT
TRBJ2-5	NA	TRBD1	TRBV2	CASRWTGGALKTQYF	TGTGCCAGCAGATGGACAGGGGGCGCCTTGAAGACCCAGTACTTC
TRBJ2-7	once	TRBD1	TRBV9	CASSLTGGEQYF	TGTGCCAGCAGCTTAACAGGGGGCGAGCAGTACTTC
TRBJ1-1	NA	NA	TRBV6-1	CASSEEDRRTEAFF	TGTGCCAGCAGTGAAGAGGACCGACGGACTGAAGCTTTCTTT
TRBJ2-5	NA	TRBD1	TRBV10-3	CAIRPDRGQETQYF	TGTGCCATCAGACCGGACAGGGGCCAAGAGACCCAGTACTTC
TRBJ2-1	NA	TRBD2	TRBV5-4	CASSLGPSGGNEQFF	TGTGCCAGCAGCTTGGGGCCTAGCGGGGGGAATGAGCAGTTCTTC
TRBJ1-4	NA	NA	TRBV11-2	CASSSEWATNEKLFF	TGTGCCAGCAGCTCAGAGTGGGCAACTAATGAAAAACTGTTTTTT
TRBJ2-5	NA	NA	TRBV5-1	CASSHRRQIETQYF	TGCGCCAGCAGCCATCGACGGCAAATAGAGACCCAGTACTTC
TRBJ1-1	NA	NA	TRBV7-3	CASSPRGGLFTEAFF	TGTGCCAGCAGCCCTAGAGGAGGGTTATTCACTGAAGCTTTCTTT
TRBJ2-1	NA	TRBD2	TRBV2	CASCGSLSYNEQFF	TGTGCCAGCTGCGGGAGTCTTTCCTACAATGAGCAGTTCTTC
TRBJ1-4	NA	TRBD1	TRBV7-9	CASSFYRGLNEKLFF	TGTGCCAGCAGCTTTTACAGGGGCCTTAATGAAAAACTGTTTTTT